This TCR beta chain is from a study of radiation and T cells in renal cell carcinoma. Between the trimmed V and J ends, which lost 1 base and 4 bases, there was a span of 10 bases. Germline values: CDR1 SGHTA, CDR2 FQGNSA. The CDR3 extends over 14 amino acids. Time point in this sample: blood 4 weeks post-SBRT, at nephrectomy. This sample's treatment: 15 Gy SBRT to primary tumor, nephrectomy 4 weeks later. Serial blood draws occurred at baseline and 2 and 4 weeks post-SBRT. The assay was immunoSEQ multiplex PCR, and TCRdb's table has in-frame clones only and misses some. There are tens of thousands of clones in the sample; 85% occur only once, and approximately 8.6% lies in the top ten.

This TCR was sampled from a man aged 50-60 years with renal cell carcinoma. This chain joins TRBV7-2 and TRBJ1-2; D ambiguous. The sequences come from blood, collected from a patient whose treatment included radiotherapy and nephrectomy. As DNA, the CDR3 is TGTGCCAGCAGCTTAGATACAAGTGCCTATGGCTACACCTTC. It is translated as CASSLDTSAYGYTF. Looking up the rest from reference TRBV7-2 and TRBJ1-2 gives the full variable domain: GAGVSQSPSNKVTEKGKDVELRCDPISGHTALYWYRQSLGQGLEFLIYFQGNSAPDKSGLPSDRFSAERTGGSVSTLTIQRTQQEDSAVYLCASSLDTSAYGYTFGSGTRLTVV.